This T cell receptor beta chain is from a study of OX40 agonist ivuxolimab in advanced cancers. Study-wide background: All patients had ivuxolimab intravenously every 2 weeks at 0.01 to 10 mg/kg.

Concerning this clone itself: Antigen: not known.

The study's findings and limits: Researchers report that CD8+ T cells had, on average, more expanded clones than CD4+.

The CDR3 is 14 amino acids. The germline V gene encodes CDR1 SEHNR and CDR2 FQNEAQ (reference sequence). Trimming took 3 bases from V and 0 from J, leaving 8 bases between them. Only in-frame clones appear in the TCRdb table, and some are missing; sequencing was by immunoSEQ multiplex PCR. The sample has some 35,000 clones; roughly 80% are singletons. This specimen was CD4+ or CD8+ T cells sorted from blood, taken in a trial of the OX40 agonist ivuxolimab. The sequence derives from an adult with an advanced solid tumor such as melanoma, head and neck, liver or kidney cancer. This chain links TRBV7-9 with TRBJ2-5; D ambiguous. The CDR3 region has the DNA TGTGCCAGCAGCTTGGGAATGTACCAAGAGACCCAGTACTTC. Encoded protein: CASSLGMYQETQYF.